Detailed here is one T cell receptor (beta chain). The antigen is unknown. There are 15 residues in the CDR3. Per the germline V gene, CDR1 is MGHRA and CDR2 is YSYEKL. J gave up 5 bases and V 0 bases, and 6 bases lay outside the gene matches. Amplification of TCR beta used genomic DNA extracted from peripheral blood. These data come from a study of T cell repertoires in aging, cancer and after chemotherapy. Across the study: Donor ages fell into six groups from 30 or younger up to 70 or older. Over several months to years, re-sampled healthy donor repertoires clearly shared clones.

Notes on the study in general: In healthy donors, age-related TCR diversity loss mainly reflected lost richness. Compared with age-matched healthy donors, untreated hematological or solid cancer patients showed higher blood TCR clonality.

A mixed TRB-A/B primer pool amplified rearranged TRB by multiplex touch-down PCR. In TCRdb, the multiplex PCR reads were re-called with MiXCR into one record per CDR3 protein. The sample contains about 6,200 distinct CDR3 sequences, about 25% of which appear only once. The sample consisted of blood. The clonotype originates from a human donor in good health. The rearrangement uses TRBV4-1 and TRBJ2-7; 8 bases are a match to TRBD1. The CDR3 reads CASSQEKGQADEQYF. The CDR3, as DNA: TGCGCCAGCAGCCAAGAAAAGGGACAGGCCGACGAGCAGTACTTC.